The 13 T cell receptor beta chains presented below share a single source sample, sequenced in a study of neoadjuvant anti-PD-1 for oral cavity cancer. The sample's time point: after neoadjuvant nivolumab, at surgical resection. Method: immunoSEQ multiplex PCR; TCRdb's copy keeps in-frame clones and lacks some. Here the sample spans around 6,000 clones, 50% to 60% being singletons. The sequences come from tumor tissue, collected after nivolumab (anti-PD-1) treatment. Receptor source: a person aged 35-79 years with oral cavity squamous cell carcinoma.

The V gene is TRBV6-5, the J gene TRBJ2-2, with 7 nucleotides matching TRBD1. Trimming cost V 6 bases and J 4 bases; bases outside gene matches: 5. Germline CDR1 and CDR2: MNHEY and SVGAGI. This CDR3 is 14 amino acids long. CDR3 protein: CASRKGASTGELFF. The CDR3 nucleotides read TGTGCCAGCAGGAAGGGGGCAAGCACCGGGGAGCTGTTTTTT.

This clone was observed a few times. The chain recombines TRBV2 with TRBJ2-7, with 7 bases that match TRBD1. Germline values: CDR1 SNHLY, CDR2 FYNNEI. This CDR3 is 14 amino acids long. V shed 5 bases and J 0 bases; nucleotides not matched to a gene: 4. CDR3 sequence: CASSSGTDSYEQYF. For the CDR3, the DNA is TGTGCCAGCAGTTCCGGGACAGACTCCTACGAGCAGTACTTC.

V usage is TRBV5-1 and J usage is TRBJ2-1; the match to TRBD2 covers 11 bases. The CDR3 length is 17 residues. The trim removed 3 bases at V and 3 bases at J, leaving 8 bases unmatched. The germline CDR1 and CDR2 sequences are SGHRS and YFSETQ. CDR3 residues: CASSSRPGLADYNEQFF. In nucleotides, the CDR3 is TGCGCCAGCAGCTCACGCCCGGGACTAGCGGACTACAATGAGCAGTTCTTC.

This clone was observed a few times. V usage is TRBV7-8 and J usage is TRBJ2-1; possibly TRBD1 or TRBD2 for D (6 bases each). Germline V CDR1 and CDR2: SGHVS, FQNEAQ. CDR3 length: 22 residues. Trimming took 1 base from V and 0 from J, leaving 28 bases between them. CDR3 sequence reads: CASSLDVGGRLSTFSSYNEQFF. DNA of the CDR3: TGTGCCAGCAGCTTAGACGTAGGGGGGAGGCTCTCCACGTTTTCCTCCTACAATGAGCAGTTCTTC. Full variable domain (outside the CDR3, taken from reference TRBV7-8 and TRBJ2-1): GAGVSQSPRYKVAKRGQDVALRCDPISGHVSLFWYQQALGQGPEFLTYFQNEAQLDKSGLPSDRFFAERPEGSVSTLKIQRTQQEDSAVYLCASSLDVGGRLSTFSSYNEQFFGPGTRLTVL.

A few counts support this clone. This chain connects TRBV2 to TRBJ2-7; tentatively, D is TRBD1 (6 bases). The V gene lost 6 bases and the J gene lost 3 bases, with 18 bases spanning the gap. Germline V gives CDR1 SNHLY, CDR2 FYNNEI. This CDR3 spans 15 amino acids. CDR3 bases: TGTGCCAGCAGATTGCAGGGGAATCCCTTCTACGAGCAGTACTTC. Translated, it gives CASRLQGNPFYEQYF.

The CDR3 here is CASSGGRSNQPQHF. The CDR3 nucleotides read TGTGCCAGCAGCGGAGGACGGAGCAATCAGCCCCAGCATTTT. The rearrangement joins TRBV6-1 to TRBJ1-5; D is unclear. Trimming shortened V by 6 bases and J by 1 base, and 10 bases separated the two germline ends. The germline V gene encodes CDR1 MNHNS and CDR2 SASEGT. The CDR3 is 14 amino acids.

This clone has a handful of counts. The CDR3 DNA reads as TGTGCCAGTAGCAACTCGGGGACAGGAAATCAGCCCCAGCATTTT. It encodes CASSNSGTGNQPQHF. The chain couples TRBV19 to TRBJ1-5, with 8 nucleotides matching TRBD1. The CDR3 has 15 amino acids. The V segment lost 6 bases and the J segment 4 bases; nucleotides outside the gene matches: 8. Germline V lookup: CDR1 LNHDA, CDR2 SQIVND (reference sequence).

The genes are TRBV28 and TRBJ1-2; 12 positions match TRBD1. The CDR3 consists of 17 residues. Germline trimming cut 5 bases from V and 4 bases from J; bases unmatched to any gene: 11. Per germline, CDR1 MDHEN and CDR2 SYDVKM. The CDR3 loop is CASSAPLGTGGTYGYTF. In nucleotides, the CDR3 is TGTGCCAGCAGTGCCCCTCTCGGGACAGGGGGCACCTATGGCTACACCTTC.

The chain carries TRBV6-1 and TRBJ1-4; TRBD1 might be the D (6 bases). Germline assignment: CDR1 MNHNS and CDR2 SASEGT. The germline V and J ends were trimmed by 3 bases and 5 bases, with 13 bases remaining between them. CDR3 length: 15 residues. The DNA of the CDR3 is TGTGCCAGCAGTGAGTTAAGGGGGAGGAATGAAAAACTGTTTTTT. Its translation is CASSELRGRNEKLFF.

CDR3 sequence reads: CASSLSTWRGRKETQYF. Written as DNA, the CDR3 is TGTGCCAGCAGCTTATCAACGTGGAGGGGTAGGAAGGAGACCCAGTACTTC. The chain combines TRBV7-6 with TRBJ2-5; possible D gene TRBD2, 6 bases. Trimming removed 2 bases at V and 5 bases at J, with 21 bases between. Germline CDR1 reads SGHVS; CDR2 reads FNYEAQ. The CDR3 runs 17 residues.

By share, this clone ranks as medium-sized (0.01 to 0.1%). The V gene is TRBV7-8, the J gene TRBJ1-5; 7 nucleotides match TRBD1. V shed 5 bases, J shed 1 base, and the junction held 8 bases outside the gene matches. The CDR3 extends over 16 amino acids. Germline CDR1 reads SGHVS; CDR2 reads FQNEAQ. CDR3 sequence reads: CASSHLTGRSNQPQHF. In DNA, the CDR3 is TGTGCCAGCAGCCACCTGACAGGGCGAAGCAATCAGCCCCAGCATTTT.

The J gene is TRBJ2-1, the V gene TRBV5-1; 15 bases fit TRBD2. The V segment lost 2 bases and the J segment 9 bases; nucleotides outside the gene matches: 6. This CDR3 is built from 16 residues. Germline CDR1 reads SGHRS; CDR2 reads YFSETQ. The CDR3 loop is CASSFTGTSGRREQFF. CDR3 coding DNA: TGCGCCAGCAGCTTTACCGGGACTAGCGGGAGGCGTGAGCAGTTCTTC.

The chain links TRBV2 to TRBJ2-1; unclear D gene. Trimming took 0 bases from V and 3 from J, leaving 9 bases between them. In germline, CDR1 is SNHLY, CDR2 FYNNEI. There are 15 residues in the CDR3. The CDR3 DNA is TGTGCCAGCAGTGAAGCTGGGTGGGTCTACAATGAGCAGTTCTTC. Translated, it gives CASSEAGWVYNEQFF.